This TCR beta chain was captured by sequencing in a study of graft-versus-host responses after intestinal transplantation. This clone showed up just once. Antigen unknown. V shed 1 base and J shed 5 bases, with 14 bases lying between them. Germline-derived CDR1 and CDR2 are SGHTA and FQGNSA. This CDR3 region has 16 residues. Some clones are missing from TCRdb's copy, which holds only in-frame ones; the method was immunoSEQ multiplex PCR. There are tens of thousands of clones in the sample; about 92% occur only once, and 2% lies in the top ten. The sample consisted of unstimulated CD8+ T cells sorted from spleen or lymph node cells, taken before intestinal transplant. This receptor was identified in a human donor who received an intestinal transplant. V is TRBV7-2 and J is TRBJ1-4; D is possibly TRBD1 (6 bases). CDR3 protein: CASSLGADRLNEKLFF. In DNA form, the CDR3 reads TGTGCCAGCAGCTTAGGGGCGGACAGACTAAATGAAAAACTGTTTTTT. The full variable domain, completed using reference TRBV7-2 and TRBJ1-4, is GAGVSQSPSNKVTEKGKDVELRCDPISGHTALYWYRQSLGQGLEFLIYFQGNSAPDKSGLPSDRFSAERTGGSVSTLTIQRTQQEDSAVYLCASSLGADRLNEKLFFGSGTQLSVL.